The rows below give T cell receptor beta chains drawn from one sample of a study of T cells in localized non-small cell lung cancer. Libraries were prepared by immunoSEQ multiplex PCR; TCRdb keeps only in-frame clonotypes and omits some of them. The profile covers tens of thousands of clones, with roughly 87% appearing a single time and 25% to 30% taken by the ten largest. The source was peripheral blood, collected before any cancer treatment. These receptors all stem from a male donor aged 60 or over with stage I squamous cell lung carcinoma. CDR3s include the opening cysteine and the closing phenylalanine or tryptophan. D genes are given only for firm matches. Only some rows state a clone size, as once, few, many or a class for expanded clones.

size: .; V: TRBV5-6; D: .; J: TRBJ2-3; CDR3: CASSFFAGTDTQYF; DNA: TGTGCCAGCAGCTTTTTCGCGGGCACAGATACGCAGTATTTT
size: few; V: TRBV6-1; D: TRBD1; J: TRBJ1-6; CDR3: CASSEPGQGNSPLHF; DNA: TGTGCCAGCAGTGAACCCGGACAGGGAAATTCACCCCTCCACTTT
size: .; V: TRBV7-9; D: .; J: TRBJ2-2; CDR3: CATLPFGQSTRELFF; DNA: TGTGCCACCCTACCGTTCGGACAGTCAACCAGGGAGCTGTTTTTT
size: .; V: TRBV7-7; D: .; J: TRBJ2-2; CDR3: CASSSGPGAGELFF; DNA: TGTGCTAGCAGCTCCGGACCCGGGGCCGGGGAGCTGTTTTTT
size: .; V: TRBV11-2; D: .; J: TRBJ2-5; CDR3: CASSFGTQETQYF; DNA: TGTGCCAGCAGCTTCGGGACACAAGAGACCCAGTACTTC
size: .; V: TRBV7-8; D: .; J: TRBJ2-7; CDR3: CASSWDSSEQYF; DNA: TGTGCCAGCAGCTGGGACTCCTCCGAGCAGTACTTC
size: few; V: TRBV6-6; D: TRBD1; J: TRBJ1-6; CDR3: CASSYAGQGESPLHF; DNA: TGTGCCAGCAGTTACGCGGGACAGGGGGAATCACCCCTCCACTTT
size: .; V: TRBV10-1; D: .; J: TRBJ1-2; CDR3: CASSEWPMGGYTF; DNA: TGCGCCAGCAGTGAATGGCCAATGGGTGGCTACACCTTC
size: .; V: TRBV13; D: .; J: TRBJ2-3; CDR3: CASSLGPAPFF; DNA: TGTGCCAGCAGCTTAGGCCCCGCCCCTTTTTTT
size: once; V: TRBV4-3; D: .; J: TRBJ2-5; CDR3: CASRGYEGRLLQETQYF; DNA: TGCGCCAGCAGGGGGTATGAAGGACGGCTACTTCAAGAGACCCAGTACTTC
size: .; V: TRBV13; D: TRBD2; J: TRBJ2-1; CDR3: CASSLVGGRAVNEQFF; DNA: TGTGCCAGCAGCTTAGTGGGCGGGAGAGCCGTCAATGAGCAGTTCTTC
size: .; V: TRBV18; D: .; J: TRBJ1-1; CDR3: CASSPRGGAEDTEAFF; DNA: TGTGCCAGCTCACCACGTGGAGGGGCGGAGGACACTGAAGCTTTCTTT
size: .; V: TRBV10-1; D: .; J: TRBJ1-5; CDR3: CASSESQGSVGNQPQHF; DNA: TGCGCCAGCAGTGAGTCGCAGGGAAGTGTGGGCAATCAGCCCCAGCATTTT
size: .; V: TRBV7-3; D: .; J: TRBJ2-3; CDR3: CASSPSGTETDTQYF; DNA: TGTGCCAGCAGCCCCTCCGGGACTGAAACAGATACGCAGTATTTT
size: .; V: TRBV7-3; D: TRBD1; J: TRBJ2-1; CDR3: CASSSQPNRGILGNEQFF; DNA: TGTGCCAGCAGCTCCCAACCAAACAGGGGAATCTTGGGCAATGAGCAGTTCTTC
size: .; V: TRBV14; D: .; J: TRBJ2-5; CDR3: CASSQDSPGLETQYF; DNA: TGTGCCAGCAGCCAAGATTCTCCGGGGCTAGAGACCCAGTACTTC